This paragraph covers one T cell receptor (beta chain) sequence. No antigen is known for it. The CDR3 runs to 16 residues. These data come from a study of cytomegalovirus exposure and HLA in healthy donors. Findings of the study overall: The sole available immune exposure information was CMV serostatus. A later look showed TCR association rates differing by HLA locus, highest for DRB1 and lowest for HLA-C.

60 Vbeta and 13 Jbeta primers were used in PCR. Original analysis: A later analysis tallied 75 million to 80 million unique TCR beta chains, 10 million to 12 million of them shared. Data came from immunoSEQ multiplex PCR; TCRdb stores just in-frame clones and leaves some out. The V and J calls and the clone size are those of that table, but D and trimming were determined from the DNA. The data contain roughly 55,000 clones, approximately 80% of them singletons. This sequence was found in a female donor in good health and CMV-seronegative. This sequence joins TRBV21-1 and TRBJ1-3; TRBD1, the D gene given by the table, was not confirmed from the DNA. TRBV21-1 is shown as a pseudogene. Material for sequencing was PBMCs. CDR3 region: CASSKALDRGGNTIYF. The CDR3 region has the DNA TGTGCCAGCAGCAAAGCCCTAGACAGGGGTGGAAACACCATATATTTT.